This TCR beta chain was obtained from a study of T cell repertoires in ileal Crohn's disease. CDR3 length: 19 amino acids. V shed 4 bases and J 1 base; nucleotides not matched to a gene: 17. In germline, CDR1 is GTSNPN, CDR2 SVGIG (reference sequence). Sequencing used immunoSEQ multiplex PCR; TCRdb keeps in-frame clones, though not all of them. The sample consists of some 30,000 clones, over 75% of them appearing once. Findings and caveats of the study: Endoscopic recurrence occurred in every patient whose clonality exceeded 26.8%.

Points on this clone: The target antigen is unknown.

The sequencing input was ileal tissue. This sequence was found in an adult with Crohn's disease. This chain uses TRBV30 with TRBJ1-3, with TRBD1 identical over 9 bases. CDR3 nucleotide sequence: TGTGCCTGGAAACCCAGACAGGGGGGTTTTGCTATGTCTGGAAACACCATATATTTT. It specifies CAWKPRQGGFAMSGNTIYF.